This TCR beta chain stems from a study of blood T cell repertoires in COVID-19. Overall study: In each case, the material was cDNA or gDNA derived from T cells, B-cell-depleted T cells, or PBMCs.

Original methodology: Nucleated cell counts were estimated from reference gene primer amplification. Assay used: immunoSEQ multiplex PCR; TCRdb lists only in-frame clones, some missing. The D gene and trimming were derived from the DNA, and the V and J assignments and clone size from that table. Altogether 85,000 to 95,000 clones are present, 86% being singletons, with the ten largest covering around a quarter. Material: peripheral blood. The clonotype was recovered from a human donor in a cohort sampled during active COVID-19.

CDR3 region: CASSTGQGTANYGYTF. The CDR3 DNA is TGTGCCAGCAGCACGGGACAGGGGACGGCTAACTATGGCTACACCTTC. V usage is TRBV5-4 and J usage is TRBJ1-2, with 10 bases lining up with TRBD1. The CDR3 sequence is 16 residues long. Germline lookup yields CDR1 SGHNT and CDR2 YYREEE (reference sequence). After removal of 4 bases from V and 0 bases from J, the junction contained 6 bases not matched to a gene.